This T cell receptor (beta chain) is from a study of T cell clusters in autoimmune cytopenias. Overall study context: A median of approximately 47,000 TRB reads per sample yielded a median roughly 2,500 distinct clonotypes.

Considering frequency, this clonotype is medium-sized (0.01 to 0.1%). The antigen is unknown. CDR3 length: 15 residues. Germline CDR1 LNHDA, CDR2 SQIVND (reference sequence). Overall study results and limits: The T cell clusters were defined only in silico, without experimental functional validation.

One tube held mixed TRB-A and TRB-B primer pools for touch-down PCR. TCRdb reprocessed the multiplex PCR reads and reports one entry per CDR3 protein, with no DNA. The sample has over 5,000 distinct CDR3 sequences; the top ten hold approximately 27%. Each sample's input was about 270 ng genomic DNA, 35,000 to 40,000 genome equivalents. Sequenced sample: peripheral blood. The chain has TRBV19 and TRBJ2-1; TCRdb proposes TRBD1, but this gene call is untestable without DNA. This receptor was obtained from a human donor with an autoimmune cytopenia or autoimmune hepatitis (not recorded which). The chain's CDR3 is CASSMSADSYNEQFF. The variable domain in full, completed from reference TRBV19 and TRBJ2-1, reads DGGITQSPKYLFRKEGQNVTLSCEQNLNHDAMYWYRQDPGQGLRLIYYSQIVNDFQKGDIAEGYSVSREKKESFPLTVTSAQKNPTAFYLCASSMSADSYNEQFFGPGTRLTVL.